These 12 T cell receptor beta chains came from one sample sequenced in a study of T cells after yellow fever vaccination. TCRdb re-called the 5' RACE reads through MiXCR, storing one row per CDR3 protein. This table holds around 300,000 distinct CDR3 sequences, over 10% found once. Sequencing used CD4+ T cells sorted from PBMCs, obtained 45 days after the yellow fever booster vaccination. The receptors here all came from a man aged 25-45 years who received the YFV17D yellow fever vaccine.

The V and J genes are TRBV20-1 and TRBJ2-7; no clear D. Germline V lookup: CDR1 DFQATT, CDR2 SNEGSKA (reference sequence). The V end was cut by 3 bases, the J end by 2 bases, with 8 bases between. CDR3 size: 12 residues. CDR3 in DNA: TGCAGTGCTAGGAACCAACCCTACGAGCAGTACTTC. Protein: CSARNQPYEQYF.

This clonotype was picked up a small number of times. This chain connects TRBV7-9 to TRBJ2-5; unclear D gene. Germline-derived CDR1 and CDR2 are SEHNR and FQNEAQ (reference sequence). The CDR3 runs 15 residues. V was cut by 5 bases and J by 1 base, with 14 bases left in between. The CDR3 DNA follows: TGTGCCAGCAGCCACGGGCAGGCACGCCAAGAGACCCAGTACTTC. Protein: CASSHGQARQETQYF.

This clonotype has ten or more counts. This sequence joins TRBV7-9 and TRBJ1-1; unclear D gene. Germline V gene lookup returns CDR1 SEHNR and CDR2 FQNEAQ (reference sequence). V lost 3 bases, J lost 6 bases, and 8 bases lay in between. The CDR3 covers 12 residues. CDR3 sequence: CASSFPGSEAFF. For the CDR3, the DNA is TGTGCCAGCAGCTTTCCGGGGTCTGAAGCTTTCTTT.

This clonotype was counted many times. The CDR3 DNA is TGCAGTGCTAGTGGAAGGGGCAATGAGCAGTTCTTC. This encodes CSASGRGNEQFF. The chain is built from TRBV20-1 and TRBJ2-1, with a possible D match to TRBD1 (5 bases). The germline V and J ends were trimmed by 3 bases and 6 bases, with 9 bases remaining between them. This CDR3 contains 12 residues. Germline V gives CDR1 DFQATT, CDR2 SNEGSKA (reference sequence).

The rearrangement links TRBV9 to TRBJ2-3; 7 bases are a match to TRBD2. The V segment lost 6 bases and the J segment 2 bases; nucleotides outside the gene matches: 9. The germline gives CDR1 SGDLS, CDR2 YYNGEE. The CDR3 covers 15 residues. CDR3 DNA sequence: TGTGCCAGCAATCCTAGCGGCCAGGTCACAGATACGCAGTATTTT. Translated, it gives CASNPSGQVTDTQYF.

This chain connects TRBV7-2 to TRBJ2-7; D unresolved. Germline CDR1 and CDR2: SGHTA and FQGNSA. Trimming removed 3 bases at V and 0 bases at J, with 6 bases between. The CDR3 contains 13 residues. CDR3 nucleotides: TGTGCCAGCAGCTTCGTCAGCTCCTACGAGCAGTACTTC. It translates to CASSFVSSYEQYF.

This clonotype was seen many times. This chain joins TRBV6-5 and TRBJ2-7; maybe TRBD2 (6 bases). The CDR3 length is 15 residues. V was trimmed by 4 bases and J by 2 bases, leaving 15 bases between them. Germline CDR1 reads MNHEY; CDR2 reads SVGAGI. The chain's CDR3 is CASSSPGLMTYEQYF. The CDR3, as DNA: TGTGCCAGCAGTTCTCCGGGACTTATGACCTACGAGCAGTACTTC.

The chain has TRBV6-1 and TRBJ2-5; D is possibly TRBD1 (6 bases). This CDR3 has 15 amino acids. Germline V gene data show CDR1 as MNHNS and CDR2 as SASEGT. The V end lost 6 bases, the J end lost 6 bases, and 20 bases lay between the germline ends. This chain's CDR3 is CASRKAARGAQTQYF. DNA for the CDR3: TGTGCCAGCAGGAAAGCCGCCAGGGGCGCCCAGACCCAGTACTTC.

In this sample, this clonotype turned up many times. Its ends do not fully match the called genes, so a read error is possible. This sequence joins TRBV5-1 and TRBJ2-5; D is unclear. This CDR3 comprises 12 residues. The germline V gene encodes CDR1 SGHRS and CDR2 YFSETQ. The CDR3 region is CASSLSRETQYF. The CDR3 DNA follows: TGTGCCAGCAGCTTAAGCAGAGAGACCCAGTACTTC.

The chain combines TRBV14 with TRBJ2-3, with D possibly matching TRBD1 (6 bases). V was cut by 2 bases and J by 3 bases, with 9 bases left in between. The CDR3 is made up of 14 amino acids. Germline assignment: CDR1 SGHDN and CDR2 FVKESK. CDR3 in DNA: TGTGCCAGCAGCCAAAGGACAGTTACAGATACGCAGTATTTT. Its translation: CASSQRTVTDTQYF.

This clonotype has just a few counts. This sequence joins TRBV24-1 and TRBJ2-2; the D gene is possibly TRBD1 (6 bases). Trimming removed 0 bases at V and 5 bases at J, with 12 bases between. CDR1 and CDR2 from the germline V gene are KGHDR and SFDVKD. The CDR3 has 16 residues. CDR3 loop: CATSDLRTGRTGELFF. The CDR3 nucleotides read TGTGCCACCAGTGATTTGAGAACAGGGCGGACCGGGGAGCTGTTTTTT.

This chain connects TRBV5-1 to TRBJ2-1, with 12 bases that match TRBD2. Unmatched junction bases numbered 2, after V lost 3 bases and J lost 7 bases. This CDR3 has 14 residues. CDR1 is SGHRS and CDR2 is YFSETQ in the germline V gene. The CDR3 region is CASSWTSGKNEQFF. The CDR3 coding sequence is TGCGCCAGCAGCTGGACTAGCGGGAAAAATGAGCAGTTCTTC.